This TCR beta chain comes out of a study of molecular identifiers for immune sequencing clone quantification. The CDR3 is 15 residues long. The V and J ends lost 4 bases and 4 bases respectively, with 17 bases between them. The germline V gene encodes CDR1 LGHDT and CDR2 YNNKEL (reference sequence). In TCRdb, the PCR reads were re-called with MiXCR into one record per CDR3 protein. The data show roughly 630,000 distinct CDR3 sequences, roughly 23% seen once. The TCR originated in a human donor in good health. Some libraries in this study had Jurkat cell RNA spiked in. The chain employs TRBV3-1 and TRBJ2-7, with D perhaps TRBD1 or TRBD2 (6 bases each). The sample consisted of naive CD8+ T cells from blood, with Jurkat cell RNA spiked in. This sample's subset: FACS-sorted CD8+CD4-CCR7+CD45RA+ naive T cells. In DNA, the CDR3 is TGTGCCAGCAGCCGACCGGGGGCAGGATTGTACGAGCAGTACTTC. Protein product: CASSRPGAGLYEQYF.